The present entry profiles one TCR beta chain with its context. As yet, its antigen is unknown. TCRdb's copy holds only in-frame clones and misses some; the assay was immunoSEQ multiplex PCR. The sample contains some 150,000 clones, 85% to 90% of which appear only once. This sample is drawn from a study of cytomegalovirus exposure and HLA in healthy donors. Study outcomes and limitations: Listed as cytomegalovirus-associated were roughly 180 TCR beta chains. Specific recognition of CMV antigens was confirmed in vitro for three chains (all CMV-associated). The classifier reportedly diagnosed cytomegalovirus status with high specificity and sensitivity.

Trimming removed 2 bases at V and 3 bases at J, with 17 bases between. Germline CDR1 and CDR2: SGHDN and FVKESK. The CDR3 extends over 16 amino acids. The donors formed part of the 120-subject validation cohort, distinct from the approximately 640-subject first cohort. The sequence came from a woman aged 18 to 35 in good health and CMV-seropositive. This chain links TRBV14 with TRBJ2-7; a possible D gene is TRBD1 (6 bases). What was sequenced was PBMCs. CDR3 bases: TGTGCCAGCAGCCAACTACAGGGTCTCGAGCGCTACGAGCAGTACTTC. It specifies CASSQLQGLERYEQYF.